This T cell receptor beta chain was sequenced during a study of shared clonotypes between healthy human individuals. Repertoires were generated with immunoSEQ multiplex PCR, while TCRdb's copy carries only in-frame clones and drops some. The sample lists 2.5 million or so clones, around 94% seen once, with under 0.15% in the top ten. V dropped 6 bases and J dropped 4; count of bases not matched to a gene: 8. The CDR3 has 14 amino acids. Germline-derived CDR1 and CDR2 are SGHTS and YDEGEE. The TCR was taken from a man younger than 35 in good health. The sequenced sample was naive CD4+ T cells sorted from blood. Subset of the sample: CD45RA+ positively selected. This rearrangement joins TRBV5-8 to TRBJ1-2, with 8 positions matching TRBD1. The CDR3 DNA is TGTGCCAGCAACCGCGGACAGGGACCCTATGGCTACACCTTC. This encodes CASNRGQGPYGYTF. The variable domain in full, completed from reference TRBV5-8 and TRBJ1-2, reads EAGVTQSPTHLIKTRGQQATLRCSPISGHTSVYWYQQALGLGLQFLLWYDEGEERNRGNFPPRFSGRQFPNYSSELNVNALELEDSALYLCASNRGQGPYGYTFGSGTRLTVV.